These T cell receptor beta chains were read from a single sample in a study of CD8 T cells in Susac syndrome. TCRdb used MiXCR to reprocess the immunoSEQ multiplex PCR reads, holding one entry per CDR3 protein. The data contain 150,000 to 200,000 distinct CDR3 sequences, approximately 96% of them seen just once; the ten biggest clones take up around 0.096%. The specimen was CD4+ T cells from PBMCs. The receptors were gathered from a human donor with Susac syndrome. CDR3s leave out the opening cysteine and the closing phenylalanine or tryptophan. Each record gives: D gene, V gene, J gene, CDR3 protein. The D gene is left open where the match is weak.

NA,TRBV6-6,TRBJ1-5,ASSNRGGQPQH
NA,TRBV4-3,TRBJ2-2,ASSQDGRAYGELF
TRBD1,TRBV20-1,TRBJ1-1,SARGGDRGGPEAF
NA,TRBV6-2/TRBV6-3,TRBJ1-2,ASSYSHGGRGYT
NA,TRBV12-3/TRBV12-4,TRBJ1-1,ASSLTGSLNTEAF
NA,TRBV6-5,TRBJ2-7,ASTNQGTSTYEQY
NA,TRBV20-1,TRBJ2-5,SARDRVRAGETQY
NA,TRBV30,TRBJ2-4,AWSPRSIWNIQY
NA,TRBV2,TRBJ1-2,ASSDVPYGYT
NA,TRBV27,TRBJ2-5,ASSLNYYQETQY
NA,TRBV7-2,TRBJ2-7,ASSYSPSRTYEQY
NA,TRBV20-1,TRBJ2-5,SADLQETQY
TRBD2,TRBV7-8,TRBJ2-3,ASRRLAGAGDTQY
TRBD2,TRBV20-1,TRBJ2-1,SATAGSSYNEQF
NA,TRBV20-1,TRBJ2-6,SATVFSSGANVLT
NA,TRBV5-6,TRBJ1-6,ASSLGGFNSPLH
NA,TRBV30,TRBJ1-5,AWSVGVGNQPQH
NA,TRBV20-1,TRBJ1-6,SAKDESSYNSPLH
NA,TRBV4-1,TRBJ1-2,ASSGGTYGYT
NA,TRBV2,TRBJ2-7,ASSWEGEAYEQY
TRBD1,TRBV19,TRBJ1-6,ASSRDRVSPLH
NA,TRBV20-1,TRBJ1-1,SASKTGNTEAF
NA,TRBV23-1,TRBJ2-2,ASSQSPSDTGELF
TRBD2,TRBV20-1,TRBJ2-3,SADAGGRTDTQY
NA,TRBV30,TRBJ1-4,AWSVTQGAKKLF
NA,TRBV19,TRBJ1-5,ASRTVGTEFNQPQH
NA,TRBV27,TRBJ2-7,ASSWAYEQY
NA,TRBV14,TRBJ2-1,ASSSYRNEQF
TRBD2,TRBV5-4,TRBJ2-5,ASSFTSGGPGTQY
NA,TRBV20-1,TRBJ2-1,SARAQAGGNEQF
NA,TRBV11-2,TRBJ2-7,ASSLAPASYEQY
NA,TRBV6-7,TRBJ1-1,ASSYGWEGRSDTEAF
NA,TRBV7-3,TRBJ1-2,ASSSRGGGFPIA
NA,TRBV7-8,TRBJ2-1,ASSHQYRSWNEQF
NA,TRBV18,TRBJ1-1,ASSPASNTEAF
NA,TRBV12-3/TRBV12-4,TRBJ1-2,VSSLASSGGYYGYT
TRBD1,TRBV5-1,TRBJ2-7,ASSSRGQSYEQY
TRBD2,TRBV6-2/TRBV6-3,TRBJ2-7,ASIPTSGGGSYEQY
NA,TRBV11-2,TRBJ1-1,ASSRTSGGTEAF
NA,TRBV6-5,TRBJ1-6,ASSQSHANSPLH
NA,TRBV29-1,TRBJ2-5,SVLRDDLETQY
NA,TRBV7-9,TRBJ1-6,ASSPEDSLLH
NA,TRBV7-3,TRBJ1-1,ASSLVPGRVNTEAF
TRBD1,TRBV29-1,TRBJ1-1,SVAQGYTEAF
NA,TRBV3-1,TRBJ2-1,ASRDGSFTYNEQF
TRBD2,TRBV20-1,TRBJ2-7,SATLAGIYEQY
NA,TRBV12-3/TRBV12-4,TRBJ1-1,ASSFNFEAF
TRBD1,TRBV10-3,TRBJ1-4,ASAAQGRDEKLF
NA,TRBV6-5,TRBJ1-1,ASSYTRLNTEAF
TRBD2,TRBV20-1,TRBJ2-1,SARTPGGLDEQF
NA,TRBV7-3,TRBJ2-3,ASSLVGGYTDTQY
TRBD1,TRBV19,TRBJ1-6,ASTRQGVNSPLH
TRBD1,TRBV2,TRBJ1-6,ASMGQGNSPLH
NA,TRBV7-2,TRBJ1-1,ASSLALMNTEAF
TRBD2,TRBV11-2,TRBJ2-3,ASSLGLLAGLTDTQY